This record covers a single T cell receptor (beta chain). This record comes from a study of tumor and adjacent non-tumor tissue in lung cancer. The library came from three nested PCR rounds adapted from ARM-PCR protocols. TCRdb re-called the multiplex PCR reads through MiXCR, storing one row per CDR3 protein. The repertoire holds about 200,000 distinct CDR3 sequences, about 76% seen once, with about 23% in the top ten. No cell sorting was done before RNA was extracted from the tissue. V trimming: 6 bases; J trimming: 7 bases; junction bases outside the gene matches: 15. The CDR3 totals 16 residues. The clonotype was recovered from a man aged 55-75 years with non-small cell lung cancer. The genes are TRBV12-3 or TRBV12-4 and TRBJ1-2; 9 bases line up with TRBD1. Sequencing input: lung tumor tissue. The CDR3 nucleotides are TGTGCCAGCAGCCCAAGGTCGGGACAGGGATTGAGTGGCTACACCTTC. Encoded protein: CASSPRSGQGLSGYTF.